In its sample, the clone carrying this TCR beta chain was seen many times. Its antigen is undetermined. The sample is drawn from a study of T cells after yellow fever vaccination. Background on the study: The fractions with low cell numbers were processed using SMART-Seq v4 Ultra Low Input. General study points: Primary-vaccination clones mostly resurfaced post-booster (96% CD4, roughly 90% CD8). The study noted that FACS-sorted repertoires could contain abundant clonotypes contaminating from the bulk population. Though it reached lower strength, the secondary response hit its peak faster, day 5 versus 15.

One entry per CDR3 protein, called by TCRdb with MiXCR from the 5' RACE reads. The data hold fewer than 350,000 distinct CDR3 sequences, with about 9.5% observed a single time. V lost 4 bases, J lost 2 bases, and 4 bases stayed unmatched. This CDR3 is 16 amino acids long. Germline-derived CDR1 and CDR2 are SGHNT and YYREEE (reference sequence). This specimen was PBMCs, taken on the day of the first yellow fever vaccination. The receptor's source is a man aged 18-30 years who received the YFV17D yellow fever vaccine. The rearrangement uses TRBV5-4 and TRBJ2-1; TRBD2 matches at 12 bases. The CDR3 loop is CASSRPSGGAYNEQFF. The CDR3 nucleotides read TGTGCCAGCAGCCGACCTAGCGGGGGGGCCTACAATGAGCAGTTCTTC.